These 32 T cell receptor beta chains came from one sample sequenced in a study of shared clonotypes between healthy human individuals. Terminally differentiated effector memory CD45RA+ cells were left out of the naive CD8 fraction, which was CD45RO-negative and positively selected for CCR7. The repertoire was sequenced with immunoSEQ multiplex PCR; TCRdb's copy has only in-frame clones and lacks some. This sample has around 1.9 million clones, with roughly 91% found just once. Sequencing was performed on naive CD8+ T cells from PBMCs. The receptors stem from a man aged 18 to 29 in good health. Some clones in this sample may be carry-over from other donors' samples.

This chain links TRBV11-2 with TRBJ1-2; a weak D match, TRBD1 (5 bases). With 3 bases removed from V and 8 bases from J, the gap between germline ends came to 13 bases. Germline CDR1 reads SGHAT; CDR2 reads FQNNGV. The CDR3 runs to 13 residues. The CDR3 reads CASSFGDEGGYTF. CDR3 nucleotide sequence: TGTGCCAGCAGCTTCGGGGACGAAGGGGGCTACACCTTC.

The CDR3 nucleotides are TGTGCCAGCAGTTTCACCCCCTTGGCTCCAGGGGAGACCCAGTACTTC. This translates into CASSFTPLAPGETQYF. The J gene is TRBJ2-5, the V gene TRBV27; D might be TRBD1 (5 bases). Germline V lookup: CDR1 MNHEY, CDR2 SMNVEV (reference sequence). V lost 3 bases to trimming and J lost 5 bases, with 19 bases between them. This CDR3 spans 16 amino acids.

V and J are TRBV4-3 and TRBJ2-4; D may be TRBD2 (6 bases). CDR1 and CDR2 from the germline V gene are LGHNA and YSLEER. V lost 1 base and J 9 bases, leaving 13 bases between the germline ends. There are 14 residues in the CDR3. CDR3 bases: TGCGCCAGCAGCCAAGGGGGGGATGGCAGCATTCAGTACTTC. It translates to CASSQGGDGSIQYF.

The rearrangement joins TRBV4-3 to TRBJ1-2, with D tentatively TRBD1 (5 bases). Germline V gene lookup returns CDR1 LGHNA and CDR2 YSLEER. V lost 5 bases and J lost 8, with 24 bases in between. This CDR3 has 16 residues. CDR3 bases: TGCGCCAGCAGCGCCTCCCTCACGAGGGGAAGGTCCGGCTACACCTTC. It encodes CASSASLTRGRSGYTF.

This clone was recorded only once. The chain recombines TRBV9 with TRBJ1-2; D unclear. Germline-derived CDR1 and CDR2 are SGDLS and YYNGEE. With 0 bases removed from V and 0 bases from J, the gap between germline ends came to 9 bases. The CDR3 has 15 amino acids. This CDR3 is CASSVGPSPNYGYTF. The CDR3 DNA sequence: TGTGCCAGCAGCGTAGGGCCTTCCCCTAACTATGGCTACACCTTC.

This chain joins TRBV21-1 and TRBJ2-2; TRBD2, as called in the table, went unchecked against the DNA. TRBV21-1 is described as a pseudogene. The CDR3 spans 22 residues. Written as DNA, the CDR3 is TGTGCCAGCAGCAAAGTCACCCCGGGACTAGCGGGAGCTTGGAATTGGGGCGGGGAGCTGTTTTTT. This encodes CASSKVTPGLAGAWNWGGELFF.

The chain uses TRBV28 and TRBJ1-6; D call uncertain. The V gene's germline CDR1 is MDHEN and CDR2 SYDVKM. Deletions cut 6 bases from V and 7 bases from J, with 10 bases between. The CDR3 has 13 residues. The CDR3 DNA sequence: TGTGCCAGCAGGATTTCCTGGAATTCACCCCTCCACTTT. Amino acids: CASRISWNSPLHF.

The V and J genes are TRBV7-8 and TRBJ2-6, with 9 bases fitting TRBD1. Germline V lookup: CDR1 SGHVS, CDR2 FQNEAQ. V shed 4 bases, J shed 0 bases, and the junction held 4 bases outside the gene matches. The CDR3 contains 17 residues. The CDR3 nucleotides read TGTGCCAGCAGCTGGGACAGGGTAGGCTCTGGGGCCAACGTCCTGACTTTC. Amino acids: CASSWDRVGSGANVLTF. The entire variable domain, with the rest obtained from reference TRBV7-8 and TRBJ2-6, is as follows: GAGVSQSPRYKVAKRGQDVALRCDPISGHVSLFWYQQALGQGPEFLTYFQNEAQLDKSGLPSDRFFAERPEGSVSTLKIQRTQQEDSAVYLCASSWDRVGSGANVLTFGAGSRLTVL.

The rearrangement links TRBV5-6 to TRBJ1-5, with D unresolved. The CDR3 extends over 16 amino acids. V lost 0 bases and J 4 bases, leaving 14 bases between the germline ends. Germline CDR1 and CDR2: SGHDT and YYEEEE. CDR3 sequence reads: CASSLGRLNTNQPQHF. The DNA for the CDR3 is TGTGCCAGCAGCTTGGGGCGTCTAAACACTAATCAGCCCCAGCATTTT. The whole variable domain, filled in from reference TRBV5-6 and TRBJ1-5, reads DAGVTQSPTHLIKTRGQQVTLRCSPKSGHDTVSWYQQALGQGPQFIFQYYEEEERQRGNFPDRFSGHQFPNYSSELNVNALLLGDSALYLCASSLGRLNTNQPQHFGDGTRLSIL.

V and J are TRBV5-4 and TRBJ2-7; the D is unclear. The CDR3 has 15 amino acids. Germline assignment: CDR1 SGHNT and CDR2 YYREEE (reference sequence). V lost 0 bases to trimming and J lost 2 bases, with 12 bases between them. The CDR3 DNA reads TGTGCCAGCAGCTTGGAGGCTGGGTTGGCCTACGAGCAGTACTTC. Protein sequence: CASSLEAGLAYEQYF.

The J gene is TRBJ1-5, the V gene TRBV7-8, with D uncertain. V was pared by 2 bases and J by 4 bases, with 12 bases between. Germline CDR1 SGHVS, CDR2 FQNEAQ. This CDR3 comprises 15 residues. CDR3 nucleotides: TGTGCCAGCAGCTTACTCCGGGAAGTTAATCAGCCCCAGCATTTT. This codes for CASSLLREVNQPQHF.

With regard to this clone: Because the CDR3 is missing its conserved closing phenylalanine or tryptophan, this is likely a read error. It is unclear where the CDR3 begins or ends on the DNA, so no DNA is shown, and the CDR3 is as TCRdb lists it. CDR3 protein: CASSQENSGYPTSSTSA. This chain uses TRBV4-2 with TRBJ2-4; TRBD2 reflects the table's D call only, with no check against the DNA. Germline CDR1 is LGHNA and CDR2 is YNFKEQ. The CDR3 is 17 residues long, counting both termini.

This CDR3 is CASSITLRREGFGYTF. The CDR3 DNA follows: TGTGCCAGTAGTATAACCCTCCGACGGGAGGGCTTTGGCTACACCTTC. The genes are TRBV19 and TRBJ1-2; the D is unclear. V shed 2 bases and J shed 7 bases, with 20 bases lying between them. The length of the CDR3 is 16 residues. Germline V gives CDR1 LNHDA, CDR2 SQIVND (reference sequence).

The J gene is TRBJ1-2, the V gene TRBV9, with 10 bases that match TRBD1. The J segment lost 4 bases and the V segment lost 4 bases, leaving 7 bases of the junction unmatched. The CDR3 spans 15 residues. Germline V CDR1 and CDR2: SGDLS, YYNGEE. CDR3 nucleotides: TGTGCCAGCAGCCCCCCGGGACAGGGGTTCTATGGCTACACCTTC. Translation gives CASSPPGQGFYGYTF.

This chain links TRBV28 with TRBJ2-3; 8 bases align to TRBD2. Germline CDR1 and CDR2: MDHEN and SYDVKM. The junction had 8 bases not matched to a gene; V was cut back by 1 base and J by 2 bases. The CDR3 has 17 residues. The CDR3 spells CASSLLASGLLTDTQYF. CDR3 nucleotide sequence: TGTGCCAGCAGTTTATTGGCTAGCGGGCTACTCACAGATACGCAGTATTTT.

The V call is TRBV9, the J call TRBJ1-3; D is unclear. The germline CDR1 and CDR2 sequences are SGDLS and YYNGEE. The CDR3 covers 15 residues. V was trimmed by 4 bases and J by 3 bases, leaving 14 bases between them. CDR3 nucleotides: TGTGCCAGCAGCCACCTGAGGACGGGTGGAAACACCATATATTTT. It specifies CASSHLRTGGNTIYF.

The chain joins TRBV28 to TRBJ2-2, with a weak D call TRBD2 (5 bases). The V gene lost 3 bases and the J gene lost 7 bases, with 15 bases spanning the gap. Germline CDR1 and CDR2: MDHEN and SYDVKM. CDR3 length: 15 residues. The CDR3 sequence is CASSFPAGVVGELFF. The CDR3 DNA follows: TGTGCCAGCAGTTTTCCCGCGGGCGTAGTCGGGGAGCTGTTTTTT.

This sequence joins TRBV6-1 and TRBJ2-7; 9 positions agree with TRBD2. Trimming removed 3 bases from V and 6 bases from J; junction bases left unmatched: 12. The CDR3 covers 16 residues. CDR1 and CDR2 from the germline V gene are MNHNS and SASEGT. CDR3: CASSDLWVAGVPEQYF. The CDR3 DNA reads as TGTGCCAGCAGTGACCTGTGGGTAGCGGGAGTTCCCGAGCAGTACTTC.

This clone was observed once. CDR3 protein: CASSPGQDLSREQYF. The CDR3 DNA sequence: TGTGCCAGCAGCCCAGGACAGGACCTCTCTAGGGAGCAGTACTTC. The gene calls are TRBV7-3 and TRBJ2-7; 7 positions agree with TRBD1. The CDR3 extends over 15 amino acids. Germline V gene sequence: CDR1 SGHTA, CDR2 FQGTGA. J gave up 7 bases and V 5 bases, and 14 bases lay outside the gene matches.

V and J are TRBV7-3 and TRBJ2-4, with 9 bases fitting TRBD1. V was clipped by 5 bases and J by 6 bases; unmatched bases: 8. The CDR3 runs to 15 residues. Looked up from germline, CDR1 is SGHTA and CDR2 is FQGTGA. The CDR3 nucleotides are TGTGCCAGCAGCATTACAGGGGGCGGAGGAAACATTCAGTACTTC. Its protein is CASSITGGGGNIQYF.

The chain uses TRBV27 and TRBJ2-3, with TRBD2 identical over 10 bases. Germline values: CDR1 MNHEY, CDR2 SMNVEV (reference sequence). The CDR3 runs 16 residues. V was pared by 5 bases and J by 1 base, with 6 bases of the junction left unmatched. The CDR3 is CASSPDGTSGTDTQYF. For the CDR3, the DNA is TGTGCCAGCAGTCCCGACGGGACTAGCGGCACAGATACGCAGTATTTT.

This sequence joins TRBV9 and TRBJ1-1; D unresolved. V shed 5 bases and J shed 3 bases, with 20 bases lying between them. This CDR3 has 16 residues. Per the germline V gene, CDR1 is SGDLS and CDR2 is YYNGEE. CDR3: CASRYSTQRVYTEAFF. CDR3 DNA: TGTGCCAGCAGGTATTCCACCCAAAGAGTTTACACTGAAGCTTTCTTT. Full variable domain (rest looked up from reference TRBV9 and TRBJ1-1): DSGVTQTPKHLITATGQRVTLRCSPRSGDLSVYWYQQSLDQGLQFLIQYYNGEERAKGNILERFSAQQFPDLHSELNLSSLELGDSALYFCASRYSTQRVYTEAFFGQGTRLTVV.

The gene calls are TRBV11-2 and TRBJ2-1; D is ambiguous. V lost 0 bases, J lost 7 bases, and 13 bases lay in between. Germline CDR1 is SGHAT and CDR2 is FQNNGV. CDR3 length equals 15 residues. CDR3 sequence: CASSLDLTTANEQFF. DNA of the CDR3: TGTGCCAGCAGCTTAGATCTTACCACAGCTAATGAGCAGTTCTTC.

A remark on this clone: Other DNA sequences of this sample code for an identical CDR3. This chain joins TRBV27 and TRBJ2-2; 7 positions match TRBD2. CDR1 MNHEY and CDR2 SMNVEV come from the germline V gene (reference sequence). The junction had 6 bases not matched to a gene; V was cut back by 6 bases and J by 5 bases. CDR3 length: 14 amino acids. Here the CDR3 reads CASSLGLLTGELFF. The CDR3 DNA sequence: TGTGCCAGCAGCTTGGGACTACTAACCGGGGAGCTGTTTTTT.

The chain combines TRBV11-2 with TRBJ2-7, with a tentative D call TRBD1 (6 bases). Trimming stripped 5 bases from V and 5 bases from J, with 22 bases between. Germline V gene data show CDR1 as SGHAT and CDR2 as FQNNGV. The CDR3 runs to 16 residues. The CDR3 coding sequence is TGTGCCAGCAGCGGGGGATTCGCACAGGGCAACAACGAGCAGTACTTC. Protein product: CASSGGFAQGNNEQYF.

The chain is built from TRBV7-8 and TRBJ2-7; TRBD2 matches at 12 bases. Germline trimming cut 6 bases from V and 1 base from J; bases unmatched to any gene: 4. The germline V gene has CDR1 SGHVS and CDR2 FQNEAQ. The CDR3 loop spans 15 amino acids. The CDR3 loop reads CASSLLAGGSYEQYF. The DNA of the CDR3 is TGTGCCAGCAGTCTTCTAGCGGGAGGGTCCTACGAGCAGTACTTC.

This chain links TRBV28 with TRBJ2-3; TRBD2 aligns across 16 bases. From germline, CDR1 is MDHEN and CDR2 SYDVKM. The CDR3 has 20 residues. V lost 4 bases to trimming and J lost 3 bases; unmatched junction nucleotides: 13. Written as DNA, the CDR3 is TGTGCCAGCAGTTCGGCATGGGGACTAGCGGGAGGGCCTGGTACAGATACGCAGTATTTT. Translation: CASSSAWGLAGGPGTDTQYF. The full variable domain, in which reference TRBV28 and TRBJ2-3 provide the parts outside the CDR3, is DVKVTQSSRYLVKRTGEKVFLECVQDMDHENMFWYRQDPGLGLRLIYFSYDVKMKEKGDIPEGYSVSREKKERFSLILESASTNQTSMYLCASSSAWGLAGGPGTDTQYFGPGTRLTVL.

The CDR3 loop reads CASSLVTGGSYNEQFF. Here the CDR3 DNA reads TGTGCCAGCAGTTTGGTGACAGGGGGATCCTACAATGAGCAGTTCTTC. J is TRBJ2-1 and V is TRBV6-5; 9 bases fit TRBD1. Trimming cost V 4 bases and J 1 base; bases outside gene matches: 5. CDR3 size: 16 residues. Germline V gene data show CDR1 as MNHEY and CDR2 as SVGAGI.

In nucleotides, the CDR3 is TGTGCCATTAATGCAGCGACCCGGGCATCCCATGAGCAGTTCTTC. Protein sequence: CAINAATRASHEQFF. This sequence joins TRBV6-1 and TRBJ2-1, with D hard to call. The CDR3 is 15 amino acids. The V and J ends lost 10 bases and 8 bases respectively, with 24 bases between them. Germline assignment: CDR1 MNHNS and CDR2 SASEGT.

The CDR3 spells CAWSAPPLGNEQFF. DNA for the CDR3: TGTGCCTGGAGCGCCCCCCCGCTTGGGAATGAGCAGTTCTTC. The chain recombines TRBV30 with TRBJ2-1; D is uncertain. Germline V gene lookup returns CDR1 GTSNPN and CDR2 SVGIG (reference sequence). The CDR3 is made up of 14 amino acids. V lost 3 bases to trimming and J lost 7 bases, with 16 bases between them.

This clone was observed a handful of times. This rearrangement joins TRBV7-9 to TRBJ1-5; no reliable D call. CDR1 and CDR2 (germline): SEHNR, FQNEAQ (reference sequence). With 6 bases removed from V and 2 bases from J, the gap between germline ends came to 5 bases. This CDR3 is built from 12 residues. The CDR3 reads CASRTGNQPQHF. The CDR3 nucleotides read TGTGCCAGCAGAACAGGCAATCAGCCCCAGCATTTT.

The chain links TRBV4-1 to TRBJ2-5, with TRBD2 matching over 7 bases. CDR3 length: 15 amino acids. The ends lost 7 bases at V and 0 bases at J; junction bases unmatched: 8. Germline CDR1 MGHRA, CDR2 YSYEKL. The CDR3 DNA sequence: TGCGCCAGCAACCTTAGGGACTACGACCAAGAGACCCAGTACTTC. Protein product: CASNLRDYDQETQYF.